The present T cell receptor (beta chain) was sequenced within a study of blood T cell repertoires in COVID-19 (TCRdb year 2020). As for the study more broadly: Collaborator samples came from the United States, Italy and Spain and covered acute and convalescent phases of COVID-19. The prospective study material was composed of cDNA or gDNA derived from T cells, B-cell-depleted T cells, or PBMCs. The dataset comprised deeply sampled blood TCRbeta repertoires from subjects exposed to, actively infected with, or recovered from COVID-19. A freely available public database, intended as a resource for researchers studying the immune response to SARS-CoV-2, is where the repertoires were released. Samples were obtained from the ongoing ImmuneRACE study (first 160 participants) and from over 1,000 subjects provided by 6 global collaborators. The sample metadata nearly always contained a de-identified subject ID, COVID-19 status, age in years and sex. Where HLA class I and class II types were available, the types were taken from metadata supplied by the sample provider, not from assay-based typing.

Concerning this clone itself: Its antigen is currently not known. Base qualities are not at hand, and no much larger clone is one base apart.

The paper as a whole reports these results and caveats: Clinical and demographic metadata were provided uncurated, with the amount varying by source and participant.

The collaborating institutions used their own protocols to collect whole blood in K2EDTA tubes. For TCRbeta analysis, collaborators shipped samples in one of three forms: frozen whole blood, isolated PBMCs, or DNA extracted from either of those sample types. TCRbeta CDR3 regions were amplified from genomic DNA by means of the immunoSEQ Assay, a bias-controlled multiplex PCR. As for the authors' bioinformatics: Within the assay, amplification of reference gene primers was used to estimate how many nucleated cells each sample contained. To quantify the absolute abundance of each unique TCRbeta CDR3 rearrangement, sequence reads were collapsed and filtered. Productive Simpson clonality was computed per sample as the square root of Simpson's diversity index over productive rearrangements. Imported from immuneACCESS, the table was reduced by TCRdb to in-frame sequences with V and J called. These copies leave out some clones; in studies compared against another copy, an unresolved V gene accounts for under half, and the cause of the remainder is not known. V and J calls and clone size are given by that table; D and trimming were obtained from the DNA. This sample lists 180,000 or so clones; 86% were detected once. Under 3% of the sample is in the top ten clones.

V loses 0 bases, J loses 4 bases, and the germline ends lie 10 bases apart. Looking up the germline V gene (reference sequence) yields CDR1 LGHDT and CDR2 YNNKEL. The CDR3 runs 15 amino acids, cysteine and phenylalanine included. Only the CDR3 DNA is retained, 45 bases long and in frame from the first base. The V and J segments used are TRBV3-1 (or the pseudogene TRBV3-2) and TRBJ1-3; no D segment can be confidently identified. Material for sequencing was peripheral blood. The clonotype comes from a woman aged 25 to 39 with active or convalescent COVID-19. The sequence in DNA is TGTGCCAGCAGCCAAGATACACGGAGAGGAAACACCATATATTTT. Translated, this is CASSQDTRRGNTIYF.